One and the same sample provided the 6 T cell receptor beta chains below, sequenced in a study of blood T cells in healthy people across ages. A second roughly 7 to 12 cycle PCR used barcoded and J-beta primers. MiXCR, applied by TCRdb to the 5' RACE reads, yields one record per CDR3 protein. There are roughly 1.6 million distinct CDR3 sequences in the sample; about 32% occur only once, and roughly 10% lies in the top ten. Sequencing was performed on blood. The receptor set was obtained from a woman aged 25 to 39 in good health.

This clonotype was seen repeatedly, ten times or more. The rearrangement uses TRBV28 and TRBJ2-1, with 12 bases matching TRBD2. The germline CDR1 and CDR2 sequences are MDHEN and SYDVKM. Trimming cost V 6 bases and J 7 bases; bases outside gene matches: 7. This CDR3 is 15 amino acids long. The CDR3 nucleotides are TGTGCCAGCAGCTTTGGACTAGCGGGGCTTAATGAGCAGTTCTTC. It yields the protein CASSFGLAGLNEQFF.

This chain uses TRBV4-2 with TRBJ2-7, with 7 bases matching TRBD1. J was trimmed by 0 bases and V by 3 bases; bases with no gene match: 8. Germline-derived CDR1 and CDR2 are LGHNA and YNFKEQ. The CDR3 is made up of 16 amino acids. CDR3 loop: CASSQAPGGSSYEQYF. CDR3 nucleotide sequence: TGTGCCAGCAGCCAGGCTCCAGGGGGAAGCTCCTACGAGCAGTACTTC.

The chain links TRBV6-6 to TRBJ2-4, with a possible D match to TRBD1 (6 bases). The J call is doubtful: the DNA matches TRBJ2-7 better. From germline, CDR1 is MNHNY and CDR2 SVGAGI (reference sequence). The CDR3 is made up of 15 amino acids. CDR3 residues: CASSYDGRGRYEQYF. CDR3 in DNA: TGTGCCAGCAGTTACGACGGCAGGGGCAGGTACGAGCAGTACTTC.

This clonotype was seen more than once but under ten times. This chain uses TRBV4-1 with TRBJ2-3; 9 bases align to TRBD2. This CDR3 comprises 18 residues. Germline trimming cut 3 bases from V and 7 bases from J; bases unmatched to any gene: 17. CDR1 and CDR2 (germline): MGHRA, YSYEKL. DNA for the CDR3: TGCGCCAGCAGCCAGAAGGACGGGGGGCGGGAGGGCCGATATACGCAGTATTTT. Protein sequence: CASSQKDGGREGRYTQYF.

The chain employs TRBV27 and TRBJ2-7, with 7 bases that match TRBD2. The CDR3 extends over 13 amino acids. Germline V lookup: CDR1 MNHEY, CDR2 SMNVEV (reference sequence). V trimming: 3 bases; J trimming: 9 bases; junction bases outside the gene matches: 8. CDR3 region: CASSFSRTGGQYF. CDR3 sequence (DNA): TGTGCCAGCAGTTTTTCCAGGACGGGAGGGCAGTACTTC.

This clonotype has a handful of counts. This chain connects TRBV24-1 to TRBJ2-1; 10 bases are a match to TRBD1. The CDR3 is made up of 15 amino acids. V was clipped by 7 bases and J by 6 bases; unmatched bases: 8. The germline CDR1 and CDR2 sequences are KGHDR and SFDVKD. CDR3 coding DNA: TGTGCCACCAGCGCTCCGGGACAGGGGTTCAATGAGCAGTTCTTC. It codes for CATSAPGQGFNEQFF.